The 26 T cell receptor beta chains listed next were all sequenced from one sample in a study of siplizumab effects on memory and regulatory T cells. Some clones are missing from TCRdb's copy, which holds only in-frame ones; the method was immunoSEQ multiplex PCR. The data show fewer than 130,000 clones, roughly 92% seen once. The sample was CD4+ T cells sorted from blood. The source of these receptors is a human donor in good health.

The V and J genes are TRBV6-6 and TRBJ2-7; 9 nucleotides match TRBD2. CDR1 is MNHNY and CDR2 is SVGAGI in the germline V gene (reference sequence). This CDR3 comprises 14 residues. With 4 bases clipped from V and 4 bases from J, the junction kept 5 bases outside the gene matches. CDR3 amino acids: CASSSAGGPYEQYF. The CDR3 DNA reads as TGTGCCAGCAGTTCCGCGGGGGGGCCATACGAGCAGTACTTC.

The V call is TRBV14, the J call TRBJ2-1; no definite D call. Trimming removed 4 bases from V and 5 bases from J, with 9 bases in between. This CDR3 region has 13 residues. CDR1 and CDR2 from the germline V gene are SGHDN and FVKESK. CDR3 protein: CASSLDLDNEQFF. CDR3 DNA sequence: TGTGCCAGCAGCCTCGACCTAGACAATGAGCAGTTCTTC.

The chain uses TRBV5-5 and TRBJ1-1; D is unresolved. Germline lookup yields CDR1 SGHKS and CDR2 YYEKEE (reference sequence). V gave up 7 bases and J gave up 1 base, with 14 bases separating them. CDR3 size: 14 residues. The CDR3 sequence is CASFPQPTNTEAFF. The CDR3 DNA is TGTGCCAGCTTCCCCCAACCGACGAACACTGAAGCTTTCTTT. The full variable domain, in which reference TRBV5-5 and TRBJ1-1 provide the parts outside the CDR3, is DAGVTQSPTHLIKTRGQQVTLRCSPISGHKSVSWYQQVLGQGPQFIFQYYEKEERGRGNFPDRFSARQFPNYSSELNVNALLLGDSALYLCASFPQPTNTEAFFGQGTRLTVV.

This chain links TRBV29-1 with TRBJ2-1, with D possibly called TRBD1 or TRBD2 (6 bases each). Per germline, CDR1 SQVTM and CDR2 ANQGSEA. The CDR3 extends over 13 amino acids. In nucleotides, the CDR3 is TGCACCAAGGGGGGACACCCCTACAATGAGCAGTTCTTC. Its protein product is CTKGGHPYNEQFF.

The chain employs TRBV6-5 and TRBJ2-7; D gene uncertain. Deletions cut 2 bases from V and 1 base from J, with 6 bases between. Germline V gives CDR1 MNHEY, CDR2 SVGAGI. The CDR3 has 13 residues. CDR3 DNA sequence: TGTGCCAGCAGTTACATGGGGTCCTACGAGCAGTACTTC. It encodes CASSYMGSYEQYF.

The chain couples TRBV7-2 to TRBJ1-6; no definite D call. The CDR3 runs 15 residues. V was trimmed by 0 bases and J by 4 bases, leaving 7 bases between them. Germline V gives CDR1 SGHTA, CDR2 FQGNSA. The CDR3 DNA sequence: TGTGCCAGCAGCTTAGCAGGAGCATATAATTCACCCCTCCACTTT. This sequence encodes CASSLAGAYNSPLHF.

The chain combines TRBV14 with TRBJ1-1; tentative D call: TRBD1 (6 bases). Germline V CDR1 and CDR2: SGHDN, FVKESK. The V end was cut by 2 bases, the J end by 8 bases, with 15 bases between. This CDR3 has 14 amino acids. The CDR3 DNA reads TGTGCCAGCAGCCAAATCTTGCCCGGGGGCGAAGCTTTCTTT. Protein sequence: CASSQILPGGEAFF.

J is TRBJ2-3 and V is TRBV9; a possible D gene is TRBD2 (6 bases). The CDR3 contains 15 residues. V was cut by 2 bases and J by 2 bases, with 12 bases left in between. Germline V gene sequence: CDR1 SGDLS, CDR2 YYNGEE. CDR3 DNA: TGTGCCAGCAGCGTGCGGGACGGTCTCACAGATACGCAGTATTTT. Residues: CASSVRDGLTDTQYF.

This clone was detected once. This rearrangement joins TRBV7-9 to TRBJ2-1, with 9 positions matching TRBD1. Losses at the gene ends were 10 bases for V and 6 bases for J; bases not matched to a gene: 10. Germline V lookup: CDR1 SEHNR, CDR2 FQNEAQ (reference sequence). The CDR3 totals 14 residues. The CDR3 is CATNRDRAPNEQFF. CDR3 coding DNA: TGTGCCACCAACCGGGACAGGGCACCCAATGAGCAGTTCTTC.

V gene TRBV29-1 combines with J gene TRBJ2-3; 9 nucleotides match TRBD1. Unmatched junction bases numbered 6, after V lost 7 bases and J lost 1 base. The CDR3 is 14 amino acids. The germline V gene has CDR1 SQVTM and CDR2 ANQGSEA. Here the CDR3 DNA reads TGCAGCGCGGAACGGACAGGGGGCACAGATACGCAGTATTTT. As protein: CSAERTGGTDTQYF.

This sequence joins TRBV2 and TRBJ2-7, with 10 bases that match TRBD1. The V and J ends lost 6 bases and 7 bases, in that order; junction bases with no gene match: 9. The CDR3 contains 14 residues. Per germline, CDR1 SNHLY and CDR2 FYNNEI. The CDR3 DNA reads TGTGCCAGCAGGACAGGGGGCGGAATGACTGAGCAGTACTTC. This sequence encodes CASRTGGGMTEQYF.

This clone was picked up one time. This chain uses TRBV5-5 with TRBJ2-1; tentatively, D is TRBD1 or TRBD2 (6 bases each). CDR1 is SGHKS and CDR2 is YYEKEE in the germline V gene (reference sequence). V was cut by 6 bases and J by 0 bases, with 13 bases left in between. CDR3 size: 15 residues. CDR3 sequence (DNA): TGTGCCAGCACCATGGGGGGCACCTCCTACAATGAGCAGTTCTTC. Translating gives CASTMGGTSYNEQFF.

Turning to this clone: At one end, the junction sequence differs from germline, possibly due to a read error. The chain joins TRBV6-1 to TRBJ2-4; 8 bases align to TRBD2. The germline V gene has CDR1 MNHNS and CDR2 SASEGT. The CDR3 has 14 residues. The CDR3 sequence: CASSPQGIGLAGGF. The CDR3, as DNA: TGTGCCAGCAGTCCCCAGGGGATCGGACTAGCCGGGGGGTTT.

The chain recombines TRBV29-1 with TRBJ2-5; 10 bases map to TRBD2. The V gene end was trimmed by 1 base and the J gene end by 2 bases; junction bases not matched to a gene: 1. Germline V gene lookup returns CDR1 SQVTM and CDR2 ANQGSEA. The CDR3 runs to 14 residues. The CDR3 DNA is TGCAGCGTTGAAGGGACTAGCGGACAAGAGACCCAGTACTTC. Residues: CSVEGTSGQETQYF.

The rearrangement uses TRBV5-1 and TRBJ1-2; no reliable D call. CDR3 length: 15 amino acids. From germline, CDR1 is SGHRS and CDR2 YFSETQ. Trimming stripped 5 bases from V and 6 bases from J, with 20 bases between. The CDR3 coding sequence is TGCGCCAGCAGTCCTCGGGAGAGAGGCGTTCATGGCTACACCTTC. Translating it yields CASSPRERGVHGYTF.

The rearrangement links TRBV7-2 to TRBJ1-5; tentatively, D is TRBD1 (5 bases). CDR1 and CDR2 from the germline V gene are SGHTA and FQGNSA. V gave up 4 bases and J gave up 3 bases, with 10 bases separating them. CDR3 size: 14 residues. CDR3 residues: CASSSDSLNQPQHF. As DNA, the CDR3 is TGTGCCAGCAGCTCCGACAGTCTCAATCAGCCCCAGCATTTT.

V and J are TRBV6-5 and TRBJ2-5; D unresolved. V dropped 2 bases and J dropped 2 bases, with 12 bases sitting between them. Per germline, CDR1 MNHEY and CDR2 SVGAGI. The CDR3 loop spans 15 amino acids. CDR3: CASSYAWARQETQYF. DNA for the CDR3: TGTGCCAGCAGTTACGCTTGGGCGCGTCAAGAGACCCAGTACTTC.

The DNA of the CDR3 is TGTGCCAGCAGCTCTGGGACTAGCGGCGGAACGCAGTATTTT. Amino acid sequence: CASSSGTSGGTQYF. The rearrangement joins TRBV7-3 to TRBJ2-3, with TRBD2 identical over 11 bases. The CDR3 contains 14 residues. Germline CDR1 and CDR2: SGHTA and FQGTGA. J lost 9 bases, V lost 4 bases, and 6 bases had no gene match.

The chain joins TRBV4-2 to TRBJ2-5; D gene uncertain. The V and J ends lost 1 base and 2 bases respectively, with 14 bases between them. Germline V CDR1 and CDR2: LGHNA, YNFKEQ. The CDR3 length is 16 residues. The CDR3 sequence is CASSQATVTLQETQYF. The CDR3 DNA reads TGTGCCAGCAGCCAAGCGACGGTGACATTACAAGAGACCCAGTACTTC.

The J gene is TRBJ2-2, the V gene TRBV2, with D maybe TRBD2 (6 bases). From germline, CDR1 is SNHLY and CDR2 FYNNEI. With 6 bases removed from V and 3 bases from J, the gap between germline ends came to 11 bases. This CDR3 spans 14 amino acids. The CDR3 sequence: CASSKEGYTGELFF. CDR3 DNA: TGTGCCAGCAGCAAGGAGGGGTACACCGGGGAGCTGTTTTTT.

This clone was found once. The CDR3 protein is CASSPTEANYGYTF. CDR3 bases: TGCGCCAGCAGCCCGACAGAGGCTAACTATGGCTACACCTTC. This chain joins TRBV5-1 and TRBJ1-2; TRBD1 is a possible D gene (5 bases). This CDR3 contains 14 residues. Germline V lookup: CDR1 SGHRS, CDR2 YFSETQ. V lost 4 bases to trimming and J lost 0 bases, with 10 bases between them. Filled out from reference TRBV5-1 and TRBJ1-2, the complete variable domain reads KAGVTQTPRYLIKTRGQQVTLSCSPISGHRSVSWYQQTPGQGLQFLFEYFSETQRNKGNFPGRFSGRQFSNSRSEMNVSTLELGDSALYLCASSPTEANYGYTFGSGTRLTVV.

In its sample, this clone was seen once. The rearrangement joins TRBV6-6 to TRBJ2-7; possibly TRBD2 for D (6 bases). The CDR3 runs to 15 residues. The germline gives CDR1 MNHNY, CDR2 SVGAGI (reference sequence). Trimming stripped 6 bases from V and 5 bases from J, with 20 bases between. The CDR3 coding sequence is TGTGCCAGCAGCGACCCACATAGCGGAAGGGACGAGCAGTACTTC. This encodes CASSDPHSGRDEQYF.

This chain connects TRBV5-6 to TRBJ2-2, with unresolved D. Trimming stripped 4 bases from V and 3 bases from J, with 13 bases between. The CDR3 is made up of 15 amino acids. The germline gives CDR1 SGHDT, CDR2 YYEEEE. CDR3 residues: CASSPVGWDTGELFF. DNA of the CDR3: TGTGCCAGCAGCCCCGTGGGATGGGACACCGGGGAGCTGTTTTTT.

As regards this clone: Other DNA sequences in the same sample also yield this CDR3. This chain links TRBV18 with TRBJ2-3; no definite D call. V dropped 3 bases and J dropped 2 bases, with 3 bases sitting between them. CDR1 and CDR2 (germline): KGHSH, LQKENI. This CDR3 spans 12 amino acids. CDR3: CASSPSTDTQYF. In DNA, the CDR3 is TGTGCCAGCTCACCGTCCACAGATACGCAGTATTTT.

The chain has TRBV21-1 and TRBJ2-7; the table calls TRBD1, which could not be checked here. TRBV21-1 is noted as a pseudogene. This CDR3 is built from 16 residues. CDR3 coding DNA: TGTGCCAGCAGCAAAGAAGGCAGGGGTGGCTCTCGCGAGCAGTACTTC. Protein sequence: CASSKEGRGGSREQYF.

Regarding this clone: Other DNA sequences of this sample code for an identical CDR3. The chain is built from TRBV5-1 and TRBJ2-6; D is unresolved. This CDR3 region has 14 residues. V gave up 2 bases and J gave up 1 base, with 4 bases separating them. The germline V gene has CDR1 SGHRS and CDR2 YFSETQ. DNA for the CDR3: TGCGCCAGCAGCTTAAGATCTGGGGCCAACGTCCTGACTTTC. Translating gives CASSLRSGANVLTF. Variable domain in full (rest from reference TRBV5-1 and TRBJ2-6): KAGVTQTPRYLIKTRGQQVTLSCSPISGHRSVSWYQQTPGQGLQFLFEYFSETQRNKGNFPGRFSGRQFSNSRSEMNVSTLELGDSALYLCASSLRSGANVLTFGAGSRLTVL.